This T cell receptor beta chain stems from a study of shared clonotypes between healthy human individuals (TCRdb year 2020). Study-level background: A couple of women and a few men aged 18 to 49 years were included in the cohort. Libraries were prepared and TCR repertoires were sequenced by different laboratories using diverse techniques, in order to increase sequencing depth and limit assay-specific biases. Each donor's leukapheresis produced roughly between about 0.85 and 10 billion PBMCs. To estimate repertoire size and how much clonotype sharing occurs between individuals, the study deeply sequenced the blood TCR repertoires of five healthy adults. Here is what the overall study found, with its caveats: Based on pairwise subsampling, the degree of clonotype sharing among donors was expected to be affected by sequencing depth. Sampling was restricted to blood, and TCR repertoires in tissues likely differ from the TCR repertoires found in blood. Because the study included only a small number of donors, the genetic and exposure-history diversity represented was limited.

The germline V gene sets CDR1 to SGHAT and CDR2 to FQNNGV. The CDR3 sequence holds 16 residues, the cysteine and phenylalanine included. Just CDR3 DNA is preserved here, 48 bases in frame from base 1. V loses 0 bases of germline sequence and J loses 0 bases, and the interval between the two ends is 9 bases. Using the deep immunoSEQ assay, TCR CDR3 regions were amplified from genomic DNA by multiplex PCR. Extracted genomic DNA from each cell subset was distributed evenly across all wells of several immunoSEQ 96-well plates, and each plate was treated as a replicate. For unsorted PBMC, 300 ng genomic DNA, equal to about 30,000 T cell genomes, was loaded into each replicate PCR. Unsorted PBMC genomic DNA was sequenced across ten immunoSEQ deep assay plates. Purified libraries were quantified with a Qubit 3.0 fluorometer, sized on a Bioanalyzer 2100, and re-quantified with the KAPA Library Quantification kit. Every immunoSEQ 96-well plate was sequenced on a separate single-read 150-cycle Illumina NextSeq 550 flow cell. Regarding the original processing steps: Because the immunoSEQ output held only junctional sequences and lacked quality scores, the filtering could not match the filtering applied to full-length reads. To assign V/J genes and CDR3, sequences were annotated against IMGT germline references using PyIR, a Python wrapper for IgBLAST v1.9. Reads with weak V/J assignments (E-value above 1e-6), missing CDR3, stop codons, out-of-frame junctions, or ambiguous translated residues were removed. V3J clonotypes were defined as sequences sharing the same inferred V gene, J gene, and CDR3 amino acid sequence. Percentage overlap between repertoires was calculated by dividing the number of shared unique clonotypes by the size of the smaller repertoire. Three approaches were used to assess repertoire richness: RTK rarefaction, the Chao1 estimator, and Recon v2.1 estimates of unobserved clonotypes. In TCRdb, the immuneACCESS table is reduced to in-frame sequences with V and J assigned. These tables do not hold every clone; where another copy was compared, an unresolved V gene accounts for under half, and the others remain unexplained. V and J calls and clone size are given by that table; D and trimming were obtained from the DNA. The sample records about half a million clones, 65% to 85% of which are singletons. The biggest ten clones account for about an eighth of the sample.

Remarks on this clone: Its antigen is still unknown. Qualities for individual bases were not recorded, and no much larger clone is one base off.

Donors were healthy HIV-negative adults with no recently reported acute infections or vaccinations. Every donor was a Caucasian adult living in Nashville, Tennessee, USA. In the unsorted samples, approximately 82 million PBMCs were counted, and genomic DNA was extracted using the QIAamp DNA Blood Mini kit. Blood was obtained by leukapheresis, after which PBMCs were separated by Ficoll-Histopaque density gradient centrifugation and cryopreserved in liquid nitrogen vapor phase. The sequence joins TRBV11-2 to TRBJ1-3; the D gene identity is not certain. The TCR comes from a woman aged 35 to 49 in good health. Some clones in this sample may be carry-over from other donors' samples. The sample taken for sequencing was PBMCs. CDR3 reads: CASSLERAPSGNTIYF. The bases are TGTGCCAGCAGCTTAGAAAGGGCACCCTCTGGAAACACCATATATTTT.